The TCR beta chain described here comes from a study of regulatory T cells in long-lasting Graves disease. The table lists this clonotype with a few counts. This CDR3 has 11 residues. Trimming pared 4 bases from V and 2 bases from J, leaving 5 bases between. Germline values: CDR1 SQVTM, CDR2 ANQGSEA. Time point meaning: persistent/refractory GD, antithyroid drugs over 5 years with positive TRAb. PBMC RNA was the source of the TCR library. Libraries of TCR beta came from iRepertoire HTBI primers plus Arm-PCR of CDR3 regions. TCRdb reprocessed the multiplex PCR reads via MiXCR and lists one record per CDR3 protein. The profile shows some 420,000 distinct CDR3 sequences, approximately 23% of them singletons.

This sequence was found in a female donor with Graves disease. The chain uses TRBV29-1 and TRBJ1-2; unclear D gene. Specimen: peripheral blood mononuclear cells (PBMCs), collected when the disease was refractory, from a patient treated with antithyroid drugs. This CDR3 is CSVVRNYGYTF. The CDR3 bases are TGCAGCGTTGTGAGAAACTATGGCTACACCTTC.